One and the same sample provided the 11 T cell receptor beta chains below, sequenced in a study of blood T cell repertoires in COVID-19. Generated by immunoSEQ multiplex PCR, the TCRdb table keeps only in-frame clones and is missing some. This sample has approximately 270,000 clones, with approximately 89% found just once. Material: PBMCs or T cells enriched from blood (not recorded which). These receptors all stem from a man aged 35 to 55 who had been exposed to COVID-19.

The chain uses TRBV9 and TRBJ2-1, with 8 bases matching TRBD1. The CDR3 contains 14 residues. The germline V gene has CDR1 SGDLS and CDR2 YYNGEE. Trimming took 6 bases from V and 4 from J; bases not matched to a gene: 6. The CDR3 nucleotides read TGTGCCAGCAATGGGGACAGGTCTTACAATGAGCAGTTCTTC. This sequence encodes CASNGDRSYNEQFF.

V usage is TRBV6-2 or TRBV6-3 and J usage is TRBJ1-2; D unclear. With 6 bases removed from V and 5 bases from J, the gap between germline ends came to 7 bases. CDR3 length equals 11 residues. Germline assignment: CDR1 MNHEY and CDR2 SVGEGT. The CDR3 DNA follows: TGTGCCAGCAGCCGCAGTTATGGCTACACCTTC. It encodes CASSRSYGYTF.

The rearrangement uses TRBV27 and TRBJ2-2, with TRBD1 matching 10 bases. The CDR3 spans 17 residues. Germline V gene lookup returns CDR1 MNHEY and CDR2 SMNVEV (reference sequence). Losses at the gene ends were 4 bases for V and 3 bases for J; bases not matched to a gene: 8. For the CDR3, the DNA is TGTGCCAGCAGTTCTAAGCGGACAGGGGGATACACCGGGGAGCTGTTTTTT. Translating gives CASSSKRTGGYTGELFF.

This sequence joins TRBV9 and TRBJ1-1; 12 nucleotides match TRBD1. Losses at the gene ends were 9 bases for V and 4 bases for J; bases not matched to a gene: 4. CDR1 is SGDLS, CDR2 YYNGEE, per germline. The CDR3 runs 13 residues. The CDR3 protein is CATGQGAGTEAFF. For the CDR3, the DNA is TGTGCCACGGGACAGGGGGCCGGCACTGAAGCTTTCTTT. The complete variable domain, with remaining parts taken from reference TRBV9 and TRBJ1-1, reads DSGVTQTPKHLITATGQRVTLRCSPRSGDLSVYWYQQSLDQGLQFLIQYYNGEERAKGNILERFSAQQFPDLHSELNLSSLELGDSALYFCATGQGAGTEAFFGQGTRLTVV.

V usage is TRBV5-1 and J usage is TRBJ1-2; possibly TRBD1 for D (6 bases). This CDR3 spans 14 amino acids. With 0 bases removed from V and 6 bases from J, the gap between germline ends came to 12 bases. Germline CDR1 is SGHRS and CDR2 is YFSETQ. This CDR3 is CASSLVAGADGYTF. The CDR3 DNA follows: TGCGCCAGCAGCTTGGTTGCAGGGGCTGATGGCTACACCTTC.

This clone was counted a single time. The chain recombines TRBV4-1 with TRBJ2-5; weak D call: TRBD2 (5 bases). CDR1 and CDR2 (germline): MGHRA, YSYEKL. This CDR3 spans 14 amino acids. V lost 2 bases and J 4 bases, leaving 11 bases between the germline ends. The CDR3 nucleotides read TGCGCCAGCAGCCAAAAACCGGAGGCAGAGACCCAGTACTTC. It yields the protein CASSQKPEAETQYF.

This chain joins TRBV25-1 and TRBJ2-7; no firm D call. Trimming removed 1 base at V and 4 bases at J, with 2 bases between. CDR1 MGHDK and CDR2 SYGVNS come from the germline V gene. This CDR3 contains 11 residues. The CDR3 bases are TGTGCCAGCAGTGAATCTTACGAGCAGTACTTC. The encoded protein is CASSESYEQYF.

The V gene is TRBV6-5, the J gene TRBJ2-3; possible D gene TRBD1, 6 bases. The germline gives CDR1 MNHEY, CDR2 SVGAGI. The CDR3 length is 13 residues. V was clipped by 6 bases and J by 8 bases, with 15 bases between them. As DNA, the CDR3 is TGTGCCAGCAGCCAAAGGACAGTTGGTACGCAGTATTTT. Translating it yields CASSQRTVGTQYF.

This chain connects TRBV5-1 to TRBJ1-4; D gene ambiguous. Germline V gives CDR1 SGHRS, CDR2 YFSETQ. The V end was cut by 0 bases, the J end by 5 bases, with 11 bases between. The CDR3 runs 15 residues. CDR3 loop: CASSLAPGINEKLFF. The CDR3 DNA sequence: TGCGCCAGCAGCTTGGCCCCAGGAATAAATGAAAAACTGTTTTTT.

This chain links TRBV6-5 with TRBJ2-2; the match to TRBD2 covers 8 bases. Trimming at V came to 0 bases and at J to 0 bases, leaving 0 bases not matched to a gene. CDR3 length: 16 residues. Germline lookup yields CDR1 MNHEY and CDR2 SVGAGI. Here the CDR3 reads CASSYSSGANTGELFF. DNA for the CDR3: TGTGCCAGCAGTTACTCTAGCGGGGCGAACACCGGGGAGCTGTTTTTT.

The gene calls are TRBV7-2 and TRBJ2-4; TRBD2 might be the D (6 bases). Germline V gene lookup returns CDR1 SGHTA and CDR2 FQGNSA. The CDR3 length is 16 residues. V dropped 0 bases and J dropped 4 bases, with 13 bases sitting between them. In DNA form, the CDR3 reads TGTGCCAGCAGCTTAGCAGCGGGCAGGGAGAAAAACATTCAGTACTTC. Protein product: CASSLAAGREKNIQYF.